Below, 23 T cell receptor beta chains from the same sample are listed, as sequenced in a study of T cells expressing NK-cell markers (TCRdb year 2020). Libraries came from 5' RACE. Sequencing was carried out with an Illumina HiSeq 2000. Reads reprocessed by TCRdb are summarized as one entry per CDR3 protein sequence, and DNA is absent. The table for this sample records 130,000 to 150,000 distinct CDR3 sequences. Jointly, the top ten make up approximately 12% of the sample. The specimen sequenced was blood T cells: a sorted CD56 or NKG2C T cell subset, CD4+ or CD8+ T cells, or bulk PBMC T cells (not recorded which). These receptors were obtained from a man aged 18 to 35 in good health. Donor details come from another sample of the same person, matched by shared clones.

The chain has TRBV28 and TRBJ2-7; checking the TCRdb D call of TRBD2 is not possible without DNA. Looked up from germline, CDR1 is MDHEN and CDR2 is SYDVKM. The CDR3 extends over 18 amino acids. This CDR3 is CASSYPTSGRESSYEQYF.

The chain has TRBV9 and TRBJ2-5; TCRdb's assignment of TRBD2 cannot be checked, as there is no DNA. Germline V gives CDR1 SGDLS, CDR2 YYNGEE. The CDR3 length is 16 residues. CDR3 in amino acids: CASSVGRTSVGETQYF.

The chain recombines TRBV28 with TRBJ2-3; TCRdb names TRBD2, which stays unverified in the absence of DNA. Germline CDR1 is MDHEN and CDR2 is SYDVKM. The CDR3 extends over 14 amino acids. Here the CDR3 reads CGSGTYSSTDTQYF.

This rearrangement joins TRBV6-1 to TRBJ2-7; TCRdb picks TRBD1, but there is no DNA to check that call. The length of the CDR3 is 15 residues. The germline gives CDR1 MNHNS, CDR2 SASEGT. The chain's CDR3 is CASRSVGEQAYEQYF.

The chain employs TRBV11-1 and TRBJ1-1; no DNA is available, so the TRBD1 call from TCRdb remains unchecked. This CDR3 is 17 amino acids long. CDR1 is SGHAT and CDR2 is FQDESV in the germline V gene (reference sequence). CDR3 residues: CASSLGAGDVIGTEAFF.

This chain uses TRBV6-2 or TRBV6-3 with TRBJ2-3; TCRdb calls TRBD1, which cannot be checked without DNA. Germline CDR1 reads MNHEY; CDR2 reads SVGEGT. The CDR3 length is 17 residues. This CDR3 reads CASSYSTVGPSTDTQYF.

The V and J genes are TRBV7-9 and TRBJ1-3. CDR3 size: 17 residues. Per germline, CDR1 SEHNR and CDR2 FQNEAQ (reference sequence). The CDR3 region is CASSPGGGAANGNTIYF. The full variable domain, in which reference TRBV7-9 and TRBJ1-3 provide the parts outside the CDR3, is DTGVSQNPRHKITKRGQNVTFRCDPISEHNRLYWYRQTLGQGPEFLTYFQNEAQLEKSRLLSDRFSAERPKGSFSTLEIQRTEQGDSAMYLCASSPGGGAANGNTIYFGEGSWLTVV.

The chain has TRBV29-1 and TRBJ1-5. Looked up from germline, CDR1 is SQVTM and CDR2 is ANQGSEA. This CDR3 region has 13 residues. CDR3 loop: CSAIERSGQPQHF.

The rearrangement uses TRBV30 and TRBJ2-5. From germline, CDR1 is GTSNPN and CDR2 SVGIG (reference sequence). The CDR3 spans 14 residues. Here the CDR3 reads CAWSVDSGRETQYF.

The chain carries TRBV18 and TRBJ2-1; with no DNA, the TCRdb D assignment of TRBD1 cannot be verified. Germline CDR1 reads KGHSH; CDR2 reads LQKENI. The CDR3 totals 17 residues. This CDR3 reads CASSPGDGTRSYNEQFF.

The CDR3: CSARDWMSSGANVLTF. This sequence joins TRBV20-1 and TRBJ2-6. Germline CDR1 DFQATT, CDR2 SNEGSKA (reference sequence). The CDR3 sequence is 16 residues long.

This chain connects TRBV11-1 to TRBJ2-7; the D call of TRBD2 rests on TCRdb alone, since no DNA is present to check it. The CDR3 has 18 residues. CDR1 is SGHAT, CDR2 FQDESV, per germline (reference sequence). The CDR3 region is CASRQTQEGPLGSYEQYF.

The V and J genes are TRBV27 and TRBJ2-1; the D call from TCRdb, TRBD2, cannot be confirmed without DNA. The CDR3 spans 17 residues. Per the germline V gene, CDR1 is MNHEY and CDR2 is SMNVEV (reference sequence). Here the CDR3 reads CASSLSGGRDAYNEQFF.

The genes are TRBV7-6 and TRBJ1-4. This CDR3 has 14 amino acids. CDR1 is SGHVS and CDR2 is FNYEAQ in the germline V gene. CDR3 sequence reads: CASSLGVTNEKLFF. Based on the CDR3 plus reference TRBV7-6 and TRBJ1-4, the full variable domain is GAGVSQSPRYKVTKRGQDVALRCDPISGHVSLYWYRQALGQGPEFLTYFNYEAQQDKSGLPNDRFSAERPEGSISTLTIQRTEQRDSAMYRCASSLGVTNEKLFFGSGTQLSVL.

V usage is TRBV11-2 and J usage is TRBJ2-5. Germline CDR1 is SGHAT and CDR2 is FQNNGV. There are 11 residues in the CDR3. CDR3 region: CASSFIETQYF.

The V and J genes are TRBV14 and TRBJ2-3. Germline CDR1 and CDR2: SGHDN and FVKESK. CDR3 length: 17 amino acids. The CDR3: CASSLTFLAASTDTQYF.

V is TRBV18 and J is TRBJ2-3; TCRdb returns TRBD1, unconfirmable since there is no DNA. The CDR3 has 16 amino acids. CDR1 KGHSH and CDR2 LQKENI come from the germline V gene. The CDR3 reads CASSPWGQGAKDTQYF.

The chain employs TRBV20-1 and TRBJ2-7; TCRdb designates TRBD1, a call that cannot be tested without DNA. The CDR3 runs to 14 residues. Germline loops: CDR1 DFQATT, CDR2 SNEGSKA (reference sequence). CDR3 in amino acids: CSARAHRETYEQYF.

The rearrangement joins TRBV20-1 to TRBJ2-3; the TRBD1 assignment by TCRdb is unverifiable without DNA. Per the germline V gene, CDR1 is DFQATT and CDR2 is SNEGSKA (reference sequence). This CDR3 is 15 amino acids long. CDR3 region: CSARDRGGRTDTQYF.

The chain links TRBV10-3 to TRBJ2-2; the D call from TCRdb, TRBD1, cannot be confirmed without DNA. The CDR3 contains 14 residues. Germline V CDR1 and CDR2: ENHRY, SYGVKD. The CDR3 is CATGTGVNTGELFF.

This chain uses TRBV6-4 with TRBJ2-2. Germline V gene lookup returns CDR1 MRHNA and CDR2 SNTAGT. The CDR3 is made up of 15 amino acids. CDR3 loop: CASSEAADNTGELFF.

This chain's CDR3 is CASSSGGSNEQFF. The rearrangement uses TRBV7-9 and TRBJ2-1; TCRdb reports TRBD2, a call that lacks DNA to check it against. The CDR3 sequence is 13 residues long. Germline CDR1 and CDR2: SEHNR and FQNEAQ (reference sequence).

This chain connects TRBV28 to TRBJ2-3; TCRdb picks TRBD2, but there is no DNA to check that call. Per germline, CDR1 MDHEN and CDR2 SYDVKM. This CDR3 is built from 15 residues. Here the CDR3 reads CASSRLAGSPDTQYF.